Following are 14 T cell receptor beta chains from one sample sequenced in a study of blood T cell repertoires in COVID-19. Profiled with immunoSEQ multiplex PCR; TCRdb holds only in-frame clones, not every one. The data hold about 77,000 clones, with roughly 90% observed a single time. The sequenced material came from peripheral blood. These TCRs come from a woman of 80 years or more with active or convalescent COVID-19.

V and J are TRBV5-3 and TRBJ2-1; 11 positions agree with TRBD2. Being an ORF, TRBV5-3 has a function that is uncertain. The V gene end was trimmed by 1 base and the J gene end by 6 bases; junction bases not matched to a gene: 3. This CDR3 region has 15 residues. CDR3 nucleotide sequence: TGTGCCAGAAGCTTGCCCGGGACTAGCGGCAATGAGCAGTTCTTC. Its protein product is CARSLPGTSGNEQFF.

This clone has only one observation. The CDR3 coding sequence is TGTGCCAGCAGTACAGGGTTCGATCAGCCCCAGCATTTT. Translation: CASSTGFDQPQHF. This chain links TRBV27 with TRBJ1-5; D possibly corresponds to TRBD1 (6 bases). The CDR3 is 13 amino acids. V lost 5 bases and J lost 5, with 10 bases in between. The germline gives CDR1 MNHEY, CDR2 SMNVEV (reference sequence).

This clone was picked up one time. The V and J genes are TRBV25-1 and TRBJ1-6; D may be TRBD1 (5 bases). CDR3 length: 16 residues. The germline V gene encodes CDR1 MGHDK and CDR2 SYGVNS. V was pared by 3 bases and J by 7 bases, with 16 bases between. This CDR3 reads CASSDSAGRWNSPLHF. The DNA for the CDR3 is TGTGCCAGCAGTGATTCCGCGGGACGTTGGAATTCACCCCTCCACTTT.

CDR3 DNA sequence: TGCGCCAGCAGTTTGAGACTAGCGGGAAGCACAGATACGCAGTATTTT. It is translated as CASSLRLAGSTDTQYF. The genes are TRBV4-3 and TRBJ2-3, with TRBD2 matching over 11 bases. Germline V CDR1 and CDR2: LGHNA, YSLEER. The V segment lost 6 bases and the J segment 0 bases; nucleotides outside the gene matches: 5. The CDR3 contains 16 residues.

The chain carries TRBV7-8 and TRBJ1-2; D not certain. This CDR3 is built from 13 residues. The germline gives CDR1 SGHVS, CDR2 FQNEAQ. The V gene lost 5 bases and the J gene lost 8 bases, with 15 bases spanning the gap. CDR3 DNA: TGTGCCAGCAGCCGCTTGGAGGGCCGCGGCTACACCTTC. Its translation: CASSRLEGRGYTF.

In DNA form, the CDR3 reads TGTGCCAGCAGGTCACAGGGGGGGAGATACGAGCAGTACTTC. It specifies CASRSQGGRYEQYF. The rearrangement joins TRBV28 to TRBJ2-7; tentatively, D is TRBD1 (8 bases). Trimming cost V 6 bases and J 4 bases, with 16 bases left between them. The CDR3 contains 14 residues. Germline V gene lookup returns CDR1 MDHEN and CDR2 SYDVKM.

V gene TRBV6-6 combines with J gene TRBJ1-5; D may be TRBD1 (5 bases). The CDR3 loop spans 16 amino acids. Germline CDR1 MNHNY, CDR2 SVGAGI (reference sequence). V dropped 5 bases and J dropped 0 bases, with 14 bases sitting between them. CDR3 amino acids: CASSRVGGDSNQPQHF. The CDR3 DNA reads as TGTGCCAGCAGTCGAGTCGGGGGGGATAGCAATCAGCCCCAGCATTTT.

The chain carries TRBV2 and TRBJ2-7; the match to TRBD2 covers 8 bases. V lost 7 bases and J lost 4; bases outside the gene matches: 9. The germline CDR1 and CDR2 sequences are SNHLY and FYNNEI. The CDR3 loop spans 14 amino acids. CDR3 amino acids: CASKSRGGDYEQYF. The CDR3 region has the DNA TGTGCCAGCAAAAGTCGGGGGGGCGATTACGAGCAGTACTTC.

The chain has TRBV6-5 and TRBJ2-7, with a tentative D call TRBD2 (7 bases). Trimming took off 7 bases at V and 2 bases at J, with 15 bases between the two ends. Germline assignment: CDR1 MNHEY and CDR2 SVGAGI. This CDR3 is 14 amino acids long. CDR3 sequence reads: CASMGGQAPYEQYF. DNA of the CDR3: TGTGCCAGCATGGGGGGGCAGGCACCCTACGAGCAGTACTTC.

CDR3 loop: CASRRTGSSYEQYF. The CDR3, as DNA: TGTGCCAGCAGACGGACAGGGAGCAGCTACGAGCAGTACTTC. J is TRBJ2-7 and V is TRBV11-2; 8 bases fit TRBD1. J gave up 3 bases and V 6 bases, and 7 bases lay outside the gene matches. CDR1 is SGHAT and CDR2 is FQNNGV in the germline V gene. CDR3 length: 14 amino acids.

The chain has TRBV18 and TRBJ1-5, with D perhaps matching TRBD1 (6 bases). This CDR3 comprises 16 residues. Germline CDR1 KGHSH, CDR2 LQKENI. With 3 bases removed from V and 0 bases from J, the gap between germline ends came to 12 bases. The CDR3 region has the DNA TGTGCCAGCTCACCCGGGACACCACCTAGCAATCAGCCCCAGCATTTT. Translation: CASSPGTPPSNQPQHF. Drawing the rest from reference TRBV18 and TRBJ1-5, the complete variable domain is NAGVMQNPRHLVRRRGQEARLRCSPMKGHSHVYWYRQLPEEGLKFMVYLQKENIIDESGMPKERFSAEFPKEGPSILRIQQVVRGDSAAYFCASSPGTPPSNQPQHFGDGTRLSIL.

The chain combines TRBV3-1 (or the pseudogene TRBV3-2) with TRBJ2-5, with TRBD1 matching 9 bases. Germline assignment: CDR1 LGHDT and CDR2 YNNKEL (reference sequence). The CDR3 has 15 amino acids. Trimming at V came to 3 bases and at J to 5 bases, leaving 7 bases not matched to a gene. CDR3 nucleotide sequence: TGTGCCAGCAGCCACCCCGGGACAGGGTGGGAGACCCAGTACTTC. Protein: CASSHPGTGWETQYF.

The chain employs TRBV6-5 and TRBJ2-7; a possible D gene is TRBD1 (6 bases). The CDR3 length is 14 residues. Trimming pared 0 bases from V and 5 bases from J, leaving 11 bases between. Germline V gene lookup returns CDR1 MNHEY and CDR2 SVGAGI. The CDR3 sequence is CASSYSRPGDEQYF. Written as DNA, the CDR3 is TGTGCCAGCAGTTACTCGAGGCCAGGGGACGAGCAGTACTTC.

The chain employs TRBV18 and TRBJ1-3, with a tentative D call TRBD1 (6 bases). Germline V CDR1 and CDR2: KGHSH, LQKENI. Trimming left V 5 bases short and J 0 bases short, with 11 bases between. The CDR3 length is 15 residues. CDR3 loop: CASSSGQPSGNTIYF. CDR3 in DNA: TGTGCCAGCTCATCCGGACAGCCCTCTGGAAACACCATATATTTT. The full variable domain, its missing parts supplied by reference TRBV18 and TRBJ1-3, is NAGVMQNPRHLVRRRGQEARLRCSPMKGHSHVYWYRQLPEEGLKFMVYLQKENIIDESGMPKERFSAEFPKEGPSILRIQQVVRGDSAAYFCASSSGQPSGNTIYFGEGSWLTVV.